Listed below are T cell receptor beta chains from one sample, sequenced in a study of blood T cell repertoires in COVID-19. Some clones are missing from TCRdb's copy, which holds only in-frame ones; the method was immunoSEQ multiplex PCR. The sample records 250,000 or so clones, approximately 90% being singletons. Sequencing was carried out using peripheral blood. The receptors originated from a man younger than 35 with active or convalescent COVID-19. CDR3s include the opening cysteine and the closing phenylalanine or tryptophan. A D gene is named only where the DNA matches it firmly. Size is omitted from some rows. Given values are once, few, many or a class for expanded clones.

clone_size: NA; v_call: TRBV5-3; j_call: TRBJ1-6; d_call: NA; cdr3_nt: TGTGCCAGAAGTTCGGGCCTCGGGAAGGATAATTCACCCCTCCACTTT; cdr3_aa: CARSSGLGKDNSPLHF
clone_size: NA; v_call: TRBV9; j_call: TRBJ2-1; d_call: NA; cdr3_nt: TGTGCCAGCAGCGATACAGGGTCCTTCTACAATGAGCAGTTCTTC; cdr3_aa: CASSDTGSFYNEQFF
clone_size: NA; v_call: TRBV6-2/TRBV6-3; j_call: TRBJ1-4; d_call: NA; cdr3_nt: TGTGCCAGCAGTCCCATGGGACACCGGAATGAAAAACTGTTTTTT; cdr3_aa: CASSPMGHRNEKLFF
clone_size: NA; v_call: TRBV10-1; j_call: TRBJ1-1; d_call: TRBD1; cdr3_nt: TGCGCCAGCAACGGGACAGGGTATTCCTGTGATGACACTGAAGCTTTCTTT; cdr3_aa: CASNGTGYSCDDTEAFF
clone_size: NA; v_call: TRBV2; j_call: TRBJ2-3; d_call: NA; cdr3_nt: TGTGCCAGCAGTGTGTTCTCAGATACGCAGTATTTT; cdr3_aa: CASSVFSDTQYF
clone_size: NA; v_call: TRBV4-1; j_call: TRBJ2-1; d_call: TRBD2; cdr3_nt: TGCGCCAGCAGCGGGACTAGCGGGGCTAGGAATGAGCAGTTCTTC; cdr3_aa: CASSGTSGARNEQFF
clone_size: NA; v_call: TRBV24-1; j_call: TRBJ1-4; d_call: TRBD1; cdr3_nt: TGTGCCACCAGCGAAGGACAGGGAGGCGGCGAAAAACTGTTTTTT; cdr3_aa: CATSEGQGGGEKLFF
clone_size: NA; v_call: TRBV30; j_call: TRBJ1-3; d_call: NA; cdr3_nt: TGTGCCTGGTTGAGGCCGCTTAACTCTGGAAACACCATATATTTT; cdr3_aa: CAWLRPLNSGNTIYF
clone_size: NA; v_call: TRBV6-5; j_call: TRBJ1-3; d_call: NA; cdr3_nt: TGTGCCAGCAGTTACTCGGCAGTAGGAAACACCATATATTTT; cdr3_aa: CASSYSAVGNTIYF
clone_size: NA; v_call: TRBV4-2; j_call: TRBJ2-1; d_call: NA; cdr3_nt: TGTGCCAGCAGCCAAGATGTCCCGGGTCCCGGCTACAATGAGCAGTTCTTC; cdr3_aa: CASSQDVPGPGYNEQFF
clone_size: NA; v_call: TRBV18; j_call: TRBJ1-3; d_call: TRBD1; cdr3_nt: TGTGCCAGCTCACAAGGACAGGGAAGCGGAAACACCATATATTTT; cdr3_aa: CASSQGQGSGNTIYF
clone_size: NA; v_call: TRBV3-1/TRBV3-2; j_call: TRBJ1-1; d_call: NA; cdr3_nt: TGTGCCAGCAGCCAAGCAGAAAACACTGAAGCTTTCTTT; cdr3_aa: CASSQAENTEAFF
clone_size: NA; v_call: TRBV9; j_call: TRBJ1-1; d_call: TRBD1; cdr3_nt: TGTGCCAGCAGCCCAAGCCCCAGGACAGGGGATGCTGAAGCTTTCTTT; cdr3_aa: CASSPSPRTGDAEAFF
clone_size: NA; v_call: TRBV11-2; j_call: TRBJ1-3; d_call: NA; cdr3_nt: TGTGCCAGCAGCTTGGAGGGCTTAGGTGTATATTTT; cdr3_aa: CASSLEGLGVYF
clone_size: once; v_call: TRBV9; j_call: TRBJ2-1; d_call: TRBD1; cdr3_nt: TGTGCCAGCAGCGTACAAGGGGGCACATCATACAATGAGCAGTTCTTC; cdr3_aa: CASSVQGGTSYNEQFF
clone_size: NA; v_call: TRBV18; j_call: TRBJ1-1; d_call: NA; cdr3_nt: TGTGCCAGCTCTCCGGGGGTCCGAAGGAACACTGAAGCTTTCTTT; cdr3_aa: CASSPGVRRNTEAFF
clone_size: NA; v_call: TRBV29-1; j_call: TRBJ1-4; d_call: TRBD1; cdr3_nt: TGCAGCGTTAGGTCAGGGGGCTATGAAAAACTGTTTTTT; cdr3_aa: CSVRSGGYEKLFF
clone_size: NA; v_call: TRBV19; j_call: TRBJ1-5; d_call: TRBD1; cdr3_nt: TGTGCCAGTAGGGACAGGGGAAGTCAGCCCCAGCATTTT; cdr3_aa: CASRDRGSQPQHF
clone_size: NA; v_call: TRBV3-1/TRBV3-2; j_call: TRBJ1-1; d_call: NA; cdr3_nt: TGTGCCAGCAGCCAAGGAGTAGTCGGGGAAGGCACTGAAGCTTTCTTT; cdr3_aa: CASSQGVVGEGTEAFF
clone_size: once; v_call: TRBV19; j_call: TRBJ2-6; d_call: NA; cdr3_nt: TGTGCCAGTAGTATAGATTCCCCAGGGACTGGGGCCAACGTCCTGACTTTC; cdr3_aa: CASSIDSPGTGANVLTF
clone_size: NA; v_call: TRBV27; j_call: TRBJ1-5; d_call: NA; cdr3_nt: TGTGCCAGCAGTTTAAGCACGTATCAGCCCCAGCATTTT; cdr3_aa: CASSLSTYQPQHF
clone_size: few; v_call: TRBV11-2; j_call: TRBJ1-1; d_call: NA; cdr3_nt: TGTGCCAGCAGCCCCGGACAGCTCACTGAAGCTTTCTTT; cdr3_aa: CASSPGQLTEAFF
clone_size: NA; v_call: TRBV24-1; j_call: TRBJ2-1; d_call: TRBD2; cdr3_nt: TGTGCCACCAGTGATTTAGGCGGGGGGAATGAGCAGTTCTTC; cdr3_aa: CATSDLGGGNEQFF
clone_size: NA; v_call: TRBV6-5; j_call: TRBJ1-1; d_call: NA; cdr3_nt: TGTGCCAGCAGTTACTCGGAGGGAGACACTGAAGCTTTCTTT; cdr3_aa: CASSYSEGDTEAFF
clone_size: NA; v_call: TRBV6-4; j_call: TRBJ1-6; d_call: TRBD1; cdr3_nt: TGTGCCAGCAGCTTACAGGGGACGTATTCACCCCTCCACTTT; cdr3_aa: CASSLQGTYSPLHF
clone_size: NA; v_call: TRBV24-1; j_call: TRBJ1-5; d_call: TRBD1; cdr3_nt: TGTGCCACCAGTCCGACAGGGAATATTGAAGAGAGCAATCAGCCCCAGCATTTT; cdr3_aa: CATSPTGNIEESNQPQHF
clone_size: NA; v_call: TRBV18; j_call: TRBJ1-1; d_call: TRBD1; cdr3_nt: TGTGCCAGCTCACCCACAGGACAGGGGAACACTGAAGCTTTCTTT; cdr3_aa: CASSPTGQGNTEAFF
clone_size: few; v_call: TRBV5-6; j_call: TRBJ1-4; d_call: NA; cdr3_nt: TGTGCCAGCAGCTTGTACCCACAGCCTAATGAAAAACTGTTTTTT; cdr3_aa: CASSLYPQPNEKLFF
clone_size: NA; v_call: TRBV28; j_call: TRBJ1-2; d_call: TRBD1; cdr3_nt: TGTGCCAGCCTTTGGACAGGGGCCGGTGGCTACACCTTC; cdr3_aa: CASLWTGAGGYTF
clone_size: NA; v_call: TRBV5-5; j_call: TRBJ2-3; d_call: NA; cdr3_nt: TGTGCCAGCAGCCTAAAGGTTTCGCAGGGAACAGATACGCAGTATTTT; cdr3_aa: CASSLKVSQGTDTQYF
clone_size: NA; v_call: TRBV9; j_call: TRBJ2-3; d_call: TRBD1; cdr3_nt: TGTGCCAGCAGCCTCCCGGACAGGGGGCACGTCACAGATACGCAGTATTTT; cdr3_aa: CASSLPDRGHVTDTQYF
clone_size: NA; v_call: TRBV9; j_call: TRBJ2-1; d_call: NA; cdr3_nt: TGTGCCAGCAGCCCAGGGGATGGTGGGAATGAGCAGTTCTTC; cdr3_aa: CASSPGDGGNEQFF
clone_size: NA; v_call: TRBV5-1; j_call: TRBJ1-1; d_call: NA; cdr3_nt: TGCGCCAGCAGCTTGGCCGGGTATGAAGCTTTCTTT; cdr3_aa: CASSLAGYEAFF
clone_size: NA; v_call: TRBV10-3; j_call: TRBJ2-5; d_call: NA; cdr3_nt: TGTGCCATCAGTGAGTTGGCAGTTGGGACCCAGTACTTC; cdr3_aa: CAISELAVGTQYF
clone_size: NA; v_call: TRBV7-6; j_call: TRBJ1-2; d_call: TRBD1; cdr3_nt: TGTGCCAGCAGCTTAGGGACAGGGTATGGCTACACCTTC; cdr3_aa: CASSLGTGYGYTF
clone_size: NA; v_call: TRBV5-6; j_call: TRBJ1-2; d_call: NA; cdr3_nt: TGTGCCAGCAGGGAGCAAGCCCTCACGCACTATGGCTACACCTTC; cdr3_aa: CASREQALTHYGYTF
clone_size: NA; v_call: TRBV5-1; j_call: TRBJ1-6; d_call: NA; cdr3_nt: TGCGCCAGCAGCCAAACAGGGAATAATTCACCCCTCCACTTT; cdr3_aa: CASSQTGNNSPLHF
clone_size: few; v_call: TRBV9; j_call: TRBJ1-5; d_call: NA; cdr3_nt: TGTGCCAGCAGCGTCGGCAATCAGCCCCAGCATTTT; cdr3_aa: CASSVGNQPQHF
clone_size: once; v_call: TRBV5-6; j_call: TRBJ1-2; d_call: NA; cdr3_nt: TGTGCCAGCAGCTTGCGCGGGACGGACTATGGCTACACCTTC; cdr3_aa: CASSLRGTDYGYTF
clone_size: NA; v_call: TRBV4-3; j_call: TRBJ1-2; d_call: TRBD1; cdr3_nt: TGCGCCAGCAGCCAAGATCTTGGACAGGGAGGAGGTGGCTACACCTTC; cdr3_aa: CASSQDLGQGGGGYTF
clone_size: NA; v_call: TRBV11-2; j_call: TRBJ2-3; d_call: NA; cdr3_nt: TGTGCCAGCAGCTTAGAGAGGGGCACAGATACGCAGTATTTT; cdr3_aa: CASSLERGTDTQYF
clone_size: NA; v_call: TRBV7-2; j_call: TRBJ2-7; d_call: NA; cdr3_nt: TGTGCCAGCAGCTTACAGGGTTACGAGCAGTACTTC; cdr3_aa: CASSLQGYEQYF
clone_size: few; v_call: TRBV18; j_call: TRBJ1-3; d_call: TRBD1; cdr3_nt: TGTGCCAGCTCACCACGCGGGACAGGGGATTTTGGAAACACCATATATTTT; cdr3_aa: CASSPRGTGDFGNTIYF
clone_size: NA; v_call: TRBV13; j_call: TRBJ2-5; d_call: NA; cdr3_nt: TGTGCCAGCAGCGCCCCCGGGACATCCCAAGAGACCCAGTACTTC; cdr3_aa: CASSAPGTSQETQYF
clone_size: NA; v_call: TRBV11-2; j_call: TRBJ2-1; d_call: NA; cdr3_nt: TGTGCCAGCAGCTTAGCAGTAGCCAATGAGCAGTTCTTC; cdr3_aa: CASSLAVANEQFF
clone_size: once; v_call: TRBV3-1/TRBV3-2; j_call: TRBJ2-7; d_call: NA; cdr3_nt: TGTGCCAGCAGCCAACGCGAGAGGAGCGAGCAGTACTTC; cdr3_aa: CASSQRERSEQYF
clone_size: NA; v_call: TRBV28; j_call: TRBJ2-7; d_call: NA; cdr3_nt: TGTGCCAGTAAAACGGAGAGAGGGATCTACGAGCAGTACTTC; cdr3_aa: CASKTERGIYEQYF
clone_size: NA; v_call: TRBV2; j_call: TRBJ2-1; d_call: TRBD1; cdr3_nt: TGTGCCAGCAGTGGCACAGGGGGCGTCTACAATGAGCAGTTCTTC; cdr3_aa: CASSGTGGVYNEQFF
clone_size: NA; v_call: TRBV2; j_call: TRBJ2-1; d_call: NA; cdr3_nt: TGTGCCAGCACTGACGGGAGATTAGTGTACAATGAGCAGTTCTTC; cdr3_aa: CASTDGRLVYNEQFF
clone_size: NA; v_call: TRBV5-8; j_call: TRBJ2-3; d_call: NA; cdr3_nt: TGTGCCAGCAGCTTGGGAGTAGGTAGCCGCACAGATACGCAGTATTTT; cdr3_aa: CASSLGVGSRTDTQYF
clone_size: NA; v_call: TRBV6-5; j_call: TRBJ1-1; d_call: NA; cdr3_nt: TGTGCCAGCAGTTACGGCCGGGGATGGAACACTGAAGCTTTCTTT; cdr3_aa: CASSYGRGWNTEAFF
clone_size: few; v_call: TRBV15; j_call: TRBJ2-3; d_call: TRBD1; cdr3_nt: TGTGCCACCAGCAGAGCCGGGACAGGGAGAAGCGCAGATACGCAGTATTTT; cdr3_aa: CATSRAGTGRSADTQYF
clone_size: NA; v_call: TRBV28; j_call: TRBJ2-5; d_call: NA; cdr3_nt: TGTGCCACCGGGACTTCCCAAGAGACCCAGTACTTC; cdr3_aa: CATGTSQETQYF
clone_size: NA; v_call: TRBV30; j_call: TRBJ1-2; d_call: TRBD1; cdr3_nt: TGTGCCTGGGACCTTGGACAGGGCGGGGGCTACACCTTC; cdr3_aa: CAWDLGQGGGYTF
clone_size: NA; v_call: TRBV20-1; j_call: TRBJ2-7; d_call: NA; cdr3_nt: TGCAGTGCCAACAGGGAAAACGAGCAGTACTTC; cdr3_aa: CSANRENEQYF
clone_size: once; v_call: TRBV5-1; j_call: TRBJ1-1; d_call: NA; cdr3_nt: TGCGCCAGCAGCTTTGGAACAGCTAACACTGAAGCTTTCTTT; cdr3_aa: CASSFGTANTEAFF